Following are 7 T cell receptor beta chains from one sample sequenced in a study of T cell responses to AZD1222 COVID-19 vaccine. Only in-frame clones appear in the TCRdb table, and some are missing; sequencing was by immunoSEQ multiplex PCR. The table has around 91,000 clones, roughly 90% seen once. The sequencing used peripheral blood, collected on day 0 of AZD1222 vaccination. The receptors derive from an adult in good health.

The V gene is TRBV6-2 or TRBV6-3, the J gene TRBJ1-5, with D possibly TRBD1 on 5 matching bases. Germline CDR1 MNHEY, CDR2 SVGEGT. Trimming stripped 2 bases from V and 3 bases from J, with 14 bases between. This CDR3 comprises 16 residues. CDR3 DNA sequence: TGTGCCAGCAGTTACGTTCGGGGGGTCCTCAATCAGCCCCAGCATTTT. Its translation is CASSYVRGVLNQPQHF.

The J gene is TRBJ1-2, the V gene TRBV5-4; perhaps TRBD1 as D (5 bases). The germline V and J ends were trimmed by 0 bases and 5 bases, with 29 bases remaining between them. Germline lookup yields CDR1 SGHNT and CDR2 YYREEE (reference sequence). The CDR3 has 20 residues. CDR3 sequence: CASSLGGGAPIHLKGYGYTF. CDR3 nucleotide sequence: TGTGCCAGCAGCTTGGGTGGAGGGGCCCCTATCCACCTCAAGGGTTATGGCTACACCTTC.

The sample holds a few counts of this clone. The rearrangement uses TRBV10-1 and TRBJ2-7; possible D gene TRBD2, 6 bases. From germline, CDR1 is WNHNN and CDR2 SYGVQD (reference sequence). The CDR3 covers 16 residues. The V end was cut by 2 bases, the J end by 6 bases, with 20 bases between. The CDR3 sequence: CASSEKRLEHSCEQYF. CDR3 nucleotides: TGCGCCAGCAGTGAGAAGAGACTAGAGCATTCTTGCGAGCAGTACTTC.

Concerning this clone itself: This specimen includes other DNA sequences encoding the same CDR3. This chain uses TRBV27 with TRBJ2-5; 7 bases map to TRBD1. With V trimmed by 5 bases and J by 4 bases, 4 bases remained unmatched. Germline lookup yields CDR1 MNHEY and CDR2 SMNVEV (reference sequence). The CDR3 has 13 amino acids. The CDR3 DNA sequence: TGTGCCAGCAGTCCGAGGGGGCGAGAGACCCAGTACTTC. Protein product: CASSPRGRETQYF.

The rearrangement links TRBV9 to TRBJ1-6; TRBD1 matches at 7 bases. J was trimmed by 8 bases and V by 4 bases; bases with no gene match: 9. The CDR3 is 15 residues long. CDR1 and CDR2 (germline): SGDLS, YYNGEE. The CDR3 nucleotides are TGTGCCAGCAGCCCGAGACAGGGTCGTGATTCACCCCTCCACTTT. It specifies CASSPRQGRDSPLHF. The whole variable domain, filled in from reference TRBV9 and TRBJ1-6, reads DSGVTQTPKHLITATGQRVTLRCSPRSGDLSVYWYQQSLDQGLQFLIQYYNGEERAKGNILERFSAQQFPDLHSELNLSSLELGDSALYFCASSPRQGRDSPLHFGNGTRLTVT.

V usage is TRBV4-2 and J usage is TRBJ1-2; D call uncertain. This CDR3 has 15 residues. The V and J ends lost 1 base and 4 bases respectively, with 13 bases between them. Germline CDR1 reads LGHNA; CDR2 reads YNFKEQ. CDR3 residues: CASSQVGFGGYGYTF. CDR3 sequence (DNA): TGTGCCAGCAGCCAAGTAGGGTTTGGTGGCTATGGCTACACCTTC.

As regards this clone: The germline gene is not matched at one end of the junction; a read error may be the cause. V is TRBV7-9 and J is TRBJ1-5; possible D gene TRBD1, 5 bases. Germline V gives CDR1 SEHNR, CDR2 FQNEAQ (reference sequence). CDR3 size: 15 residues. CDR3 residues: CASSIDGGGGTRLYF. The CDR3 nucleotides are TGTGCCAGCAGCATAGACGGGGGTGGTGGGACCAGGCTGTATTTT.